A selection of T cell receptor beta chains follows, all from one sample in a study of blood T cells in healthy people across ages. TCRdb ran MiXCR on the 5' RACE reads and lists one entry per CDR3 protein. The sample includes around 1,700,000 distinct CDR3 sequences, 28% of them seen just once. Sequencing was done on a sample of blood. The receptors were sampled from a woman under 40 in good health. The CDR3 runs from the conserved cysteine through the conserved F or W. The D gene is left open where the match is weak. Clone size appears in some rows only: once, few, many, or a class for an expanded clone.

J	V	D	size	DNA	CDR3
TRBJ1-1	TRBV12-3/TRBV12-4	TRBD1	.	TGTGCCAGCAGTGTCCGGGACAGGGGGGAAGCTTTCTTT	CASSVRDRGEAFF
TRBJ2-5	TRBV29-1	.	few	TGCAGCGCGACCCTAACAGGTTTTCAAGAGACCCAGTACTTC	CSATLTGFQETQYF
TRBJ2-3	TRBV12-3/TRBV12-4	TRBD2	once	TGTGCCAGCAGTTTAAGCGGGGCGGAAACAGATACGCAGTATTTT	CASSLSGAETDTQYF
TRBJ2-3	TRBV12-3/TRBV12-4	.	.	TGTGCCAGCAGACCTAGGACAATGAGAACAGATACGCAGTATTTT	CASRPRTMRTDTQYF
TRBJ2-5	TRBV7-2	TRBD2	many	TGTGCCAGCAGCTTAGTCTCTAGCGGATCTCAAGAGACCCAGTACTTC	CASSLVSSGSQETQYF
TRBJ2-1	TRBV12-3/TRBV12-4	.	few	TGTGCCGTCAATAGCGCGAGCTCCTACAATGAGCAGTTCTTC	CAVNSASSYNEQFF
TRBJ2-2	TRBV4-3	TRBD2	few	TGCGCCAGCAATTGGGGGACTAGTGCCACCGGGGAGCTGTTTTTT	CASNWGTSATGELFF
TRBJ2-3	TRBV12-3/TRBV12-4	TRBD2	.	TGTGCCAGCAGTTTAATCCCTAGCGGGAGGGCCAGGGATACGCAGTATTTT	CASSLIPSGRARDTQYF
TRBJ1-1	TRBV12-3/TRBV12-4	.	.	TGTGCCAGCAGGGCACAGGGACTACCTGAAGCTTTCTTT	CASRAQGLPEAFF
TRBJ2-3	TRBV3-1	.	few	TGTGCCAGCAGCCAAGATTGGGTAAGCAGGACAGATACGCAGTATTTT	CASSQDWVSRTDTQYF